Presented here are 14 T cell receptor beta chains from one specimen sequenced in a study of human T cells and chemical hapten exposure. Time point here: healthy volunteer bleed at 6 weeks. Whole blood, unfractionated, served as the material for total RNA extraction. TCRdb re-derived calls from the RACE reads in MiXCR, one entry per CDR3 protein. The sample lists about 65,000 distinct CDR3 sequences; under 7.5% were seen once. Sample: whole blood. These receptors came from a female donor in good health. Some clones in this sample may be carry-over from other donors' samples.

For this clonotype: This could be a read error, since a much larger clone is one nucleotide away. The V call is TRBV2, the J call TRBJ1-1; D is ambiguous. CDR1 SNHLY and CDR2 FYNNEI come from the germline V gene. The germline V and J ends were trimmed by 8 bases and 3 bases, with 10 bases remaining between them. CDR3 length equals 12 residues. The CDR3, as DNA: TGTGCCAGCGGGCGTGGGTACACTGAAGCTTTCTTT. It is translated as CASGRGYTEAFF.

This clonotype was seen repeatedly, ten times or more. J is TRBJ1-4 and V is TRBV6-6; unclear D gene. Germline CDR1 is MNHNY and CDR2 is SVGAGI (reference sequence). CDR3 size: 14 residues. V was pared by 3 bases and J by 4 bases, with 9 bases between. CDR3 in DNA: TGTGCCAGCAGTTATGGGCAGCTTAATGAAAAACTGTTTTTT. This translates into CASSYGQLNEKLFF.

This clonotype was recorded many times. This chain links TRBV9 with TRBJ2-2; D remains unclear. This CDR3 region has 17 residues. V lost 0 bases and J lost 4, with 16 bases in between. CDR1 SGDLS and CDR2 YYNGEE come from the germline V gene. Here the CDR3 reads CASSVERSREITGELFF. DNA for the CDR3: TGTGCCAGCAGCGTAGAACGAAGTAGAGAGATCACCGGGGAGCTGTTTTTT.

A few counts support this clonotype. The rearrangement links TRBV29-1 to TRBJ2-2, with D unclear. CDR3 length: 13 residues. CDR1 and CDR2 from the germline V gene are SQVTM and ANQGSEA. Trimming left V 3 bases short and J 4 bases short, with 9 bases between. In nucleotides, the CDR3 is TGCAGCGTTGATTCAACGGGCACCGGGGAGCTGTTTTTT. Amino acid sequence: CSVDSTGTGELFF.

As regards this clonotype: A much larger clone differs from this one at a single base, so this may be a read error. The chain has TRBV9 and TRBJ2-3; no firm D call. In germline, CDR1 is SGDLS, CDR2 YYNGEE. This CDR3 region has 15 residues. The CDR3 DNA follows: TGTACCAGCAGCGTAGAAGCAGGAGTGAGAGATACGCAGTATTTT. This encodes CTSSVEAGVRDTQYF. Full variable domain (outside the CDR3, taken from reference TRBV9 and TRBJ2-3): DSGVTQTPKHLITATGQRVTLRCSPRSGDLSVYWYQQSLDQGLQFLIQYYNGEERAKGNILERFSAQQFPDLHSELNLSSLELGDSALYFCTSSVEAGVRDTQYFGPGTRLTVL.

This rearrangement joins TRBV5-1 to TRBJ2-5; the match to TRBD2 covers 10 bases. There are 14 residues in the CDR3. V lost 1 base to trimming and J lost 5 bases; unmatched junction nucleotides: 2. CDR1 and CDR2 (germline): SGHRS, YFSETQ. The CDR3 loop is CASSLPGLAETQYF. The CDR3 nucleotides read TGCGCCAGCAGCTTGCCGGGACTAGCGGAGACCCAGTACTTC. Full variable domain (remainder filled in from reference TRBV5-1 and TRBJ2-5): KAGVTQTPRYLIKTRGQQVTLSCSPISGHRSVSWYQQTPGQGLQFLFEYFSETQRNKGNFPGRFSGRQFSNSRSEMNVSTLELGDSALYLCASSLPGLAETQYFGPGTRLLVL.

This sequence joins TRBV12-3 or TRBV12-4 and TRBJ1-1; D call uncertain. The CDR3 runs to 13 residues. V lost 3 bases, J lost 1 base, and 6 bases lay in between. CDR3: CASSLEWNTEAFF. CDR3 nucleotide sequence: TGTGCCAGCAGTTTGGAATGGAACACTGAAGCTTTCTTT.

This clonotype was seen many times. The CDR3 loop reads CASSGDSLNYGYTF. The DNA of the CDR3 is TGCGCCAGCAGCGGGGACAGCCTTAACTATGGCTACACCTTC. The J gene is TRBJ1-2, the V gene TRBV10-2, with TRBD1 matching 7 bases. V trimming: 6 bases; J trimming: 1 base; junction bases outside the gene matches: 5. The germline V gene has CDR1 WSHSY and CDR2 SAAADI. CDR3 length: 14 residues.

The table lists this clonotype with many counts. The J gene is TRBJ2-7, the V gene TRBV5-1, with TRBD1 identical over 7 bases. Germline assignment: CDR1 SGHRS and CDR2 YFSETQ. After removal of 4 bases from V and 0 bases from J, the junction contained 7 bases not matched to a gene. The CDR3 loop spans 15 amino acids. CDR3 bases: TGCGCCAGCAGCCAGGACAGGAACCCCTCCTACGAGCAGTACTTC. Translated, it gives CASSQDRNPSYEQYF.

This clonotype has a count of ten or more. The rearrangement uses TRBV6-2 or TRBV6-3 and TRBJ2-5, with no clear D. The length of the CDR3 is 16 residues. V was cut by 3 bases and J by 5 bases, with 19 bases left in between. The germline CDR1 and CDR2 sequences are MNHEY and SVGEGT. Here the CDR3 DNA reads TGTGCCAGCAGTTATCGGGCCCGGCAGGTACAGGAGACCCAGTACTTC. Protein sequence: CASSYRARQVQETQYF.

V is TRBV28 and J is TRBJ2-7, with 12 bases identical to TRBD2. V lost 7 bases to trimming and J lost 12 bases; unmatched junction nucleotides: 10. The CDR3 covers 13 residues. Germline loops: CDR1 MDHEN, CDR2 SYDVKM. CDR3 residues: CASTGLAGRGGYF. The CDR3 nucleotides read TGTGCCAGCACGGGACTAGCGGGCCGGGGTGGGTACTTC.

The sample holds many counts of this clonotype. The chain carries TRBV28 and TRBJ2-3; maybe TRBD2 (5 bases). Trimming removed 7 bases at V and 2 bases at J, with 13 bases between. CDR1 is MDHEN and CDR2 is SYDVKM in the germline V gene. The CDR3 loop spans 14 amino acids. The chain's CDR3 is CASKMDGVTDTQYF. The CDR3 DNA reads as TGTGCCAGCAAAATGGACGGGGTCACAGATACGCAGTATTTT.

This clonotype has ten or more counts. The chain combines TRBV28 with TRBJ2-5; 7 bases align to TRBD2. The CDR3 runs 13 residues. J gave up 4 bases and V 9 bases, and 8 bases lay outside the gene matches. In germline, CDR1 is MDHEN, CDR2 SYDVKM. CDR3 protein: CASKREFRETQYF. CDR3 sequence (DNA): TGTGCCAGTAAGCGGGAATTCAGAGAGACCCAGTACTTC.

A remark on this clonotype: A much more abundant neighbour one base away suggests this may be a read error. The chain joins TRBV18 to TRBJ2-7, with D possibly matching TRBD1 (6 bases). The CDR3 extends over 14 amino acids. The V end lost 1 base, the J end lost 6 bases, and 13 bases lay between the germline ends. Germline assignment: CDR1 KGHSH and CDR2 LQKENI. CDR3 coding DNA: TGTGCCAGCTCACCACAAAGGGCAGGGGTCGAGCAGTACTTC. As protein: CASSPQRAGVEQYF.